Following are 19 T cell receptor beta chains from one sample sequenced in a study of blood T cells in healthy people across ages (dated by TCRdb to the mid-2010s). The method behind the library was 5' RACE. For sequencing, an Illumina HiSeq 2500 was employed. A second roughly 6 to 12 cycle PCR used a sample-barcoded 5' primer and a J-beta primer mix. TCRdb cleaned the public reads at Q25 with fastp, built clones with MiXCR and kept in-frame beta chains. CDR3 protein duplicates are merged, each entry listing the most common genes and DNA. The sample table holds under 1,100,000 distinct CDR3 sequences, of which about 25% were seen once. The top ten constitute 0.65% to 0.75% of the sample. The same sample was also studied in work on T cells of mothers and their children.

Sequences were obtained from blood. The receptors were gathered from a girl aged 2-9 years in good health.

This clonotype was counted a few times. The CDR3 bases are TGCGCCAGCAGCGCAGACCCCTACGAGCAGTACTTC. It translates to CASSADPYEQYF. The chain employs TRBV5-1 and TRBJ2-5, with D unresolved. Near its end, the DNA agrees better with TRBJ2-7, so the J call may be wrong. The CDR3 contains 12 residues. Germline lookup yields CDR1 SGHRS and CDR2 YFSETQ.

The chain links TRBV6-5 to TRBJ2-2; tentatively, D is TRBD1 or TRBD2 (5 bases each). Deletions cut 6 bases from V and 4 bases from J, with 12 bases between. The V gene's germline CDR1 is MNHEY and CDR2 SVGAGI. The CDR3 is 14 amino acids. The CDR3 sequence is CASRGPSGTGELFF. The DNA for the CDR3 is TGTGCCAGCAGGGGGCCCAGCGGCACCGGGGAGCTGTTTTTT.

Only a few counts were recorded for this clonotype. This chain connects TRBV6-2 or TRBV6-3 to TRBJ1-2; tentative D call: TRBD1 (6 bases). Trimming shortened V by 5 bases and J by 8 bases, and 15 bases separated the two germline ends. Germline loops: CDR1 MNHEY, CDR2 SVGEGT. CDR3 length equals 13 residues. CDR3 loop: CASSPGAHSGYTF. DNA for the CDR3: TGTGCCAGCAGTCCAGGGGCGCATAGCGGCTACACCTTC.

The CDR3 nucleotides read TGTGCCATCAGTGAGGGGACTAGCTCCTACGAGCAGTACTTC. It is translated as CAISEGTSSYEQYF. This chain links TRBV10-3 with TRBJ2-7, with 8 bases matching TRBD2. CDR1 is ENHRY, CDR2 SYGVKD, per germline. After removal of 2 bases from V and 0 bases from J, the junction contained 0 bases not matched to a gene. This CDR3 comprises 14 residues.

The V gene is TRBV9, the J gene TRBJ1-2, with D perhaps TRBD1 (6 bases). The germline CDR1 and CDR2 sequences are SGDLS and YYNGEE. CDR3 length: 13 residues. Trimming shortened V by 1 base and J by 6 bases, and 10 bases separated the two germline ends. The chain's CDR3 is CASSVYGGDGYTF. For the CDR3, the DNA is TGTGCCAGCAGCGTATACGGGGGCGATGGCTACACCTTC.

The chain links TRBV7-9 to TRBJ2-5; TRBD2 matches at 11 bases. The CDR3 is 14 residues long. Germline CDR1 and CDR2: SEHNR and FQNEAQ (reference sequence). Trimming took 5 bases from V and 5 from J; bases not matched to a gene: 4. This chain's CDR3 is CASSDTSGGETQYF. The CDR3 DNA follows: TGTGCCAGCAGCGACACTAGCGGGGGCGAGACCCAGTACTTC.

This clonotype was observed a handful of times. This chain links TRBV28 with TRBJ1-3, with no clear D. The germline CDR1 and CDR2 sequences are MDHEN and SYDVKM. With 7 bases removed from V and 4 bases from J, the gap between germline ends came to 8 bases. This CDR3 spans 12 amino acids. CDR3 bases: TGTGCCAGCACCCCGAGGGGAAACACCATATATTTT. Amino acid sequence: CASTPRGNTIYF.

CDR3 sequence: CASSVGLHVTYEQYF. CDR3 DNA sequence: TGTGCCAGCAGCGTAGGCCTCCACGTAACCTACGAGCAGTACTTC. The genes are TRBV9 and TRBJ2-5; D unclear. With the DNA end fitting TRBJ2-7 better, the J assignment may be wrong. CDR1 is SGDLS and CDR2 is YYNGEE in the germline V gene. CDR3 size: 15 residues.

This clonotype was counted between two and nine times. This sequence joins TRBV7-3 and TRBJ1-1, with D unresolved. V lost 4 bases and J lost 6, with 12 bases in between. Germline assignment: CDR1 SGHTA and CDR2 FQGTGA. The CDR3 sequence is 13 residues long. CDR3 coding DNA: TGTGCCAGCAGCTCTGACCCAAGCGCTGAAGCTTTCTTT. Its translation: CASSSDPSAEAFF.

V gene TRBV20-1 combines with J gene TRBJ2-5; D might be TRBD1 or TRBD2, each matching 5 bases. The end of the DNA aligns better with TRBJ2-7, so the J call may be wrong. Germline lookup yields CDR1 DFQATT and CDR2 SNEGSKA (reference sequence). The CDR3 loop spans 13 amino acids. The CDR3 sequence is CSALKEGSYEQYF. As DNA, the CDR3 is TGCAGTGCTCTCAAAGAGGGGTCCTACGAGCAGTACTTC.

This clonotype was seen only a few times. The chain employs TRBV9 and TRBJ1-2; TRBD1 might be the D (5 bases). There are 17 residues in the CDR3. Germline assignment: CDR1 SGDLS and CDR2 YYNGEE. V was trimmed by 3 bases and J by 2 bases, leaving 20 bases between them. The CDR3 spells CASSADSGAMMNYGYTF. CDR3 DNA sequence: TGTGCCAGCAGCGCCGACTCTGGGGCCATGATGAACTATGGCTACACCTTC.

The V and J genes are TRBV9 and TRBJ2-2; the match to TRBD2 covers 8 bases. Germline V gene lookup returns CDR1 SGDLS and CDR2 YYNGEE. This CDR3 has 14 amino acids. With 3 bases clipped from V and 6 bases from J, the junction kept 4 bases outside the gene matches. This chain's CDR3 is CASSGAGGAGELFF. CDR3 bases: TGTGCCAGCAGCGGGGCGGGGGGTGCCGGGGAGCTGTTTTTT.

The chain combines TRBV12-3 or TRBV12-4 with TRBJ1-5; TRBD1 aligns across 8 bases. The CDR3 contains 14 residues. J gave up 8 bases and V 3 bases, and 6 bases lay outside the gene matches. The CDR3 loop reads CASSFGQGVEPQHF. CDR3 DNA sequence: TGTGCCAGCAGTTTTGGACAGGGTGTTGAGCCCCAGCATTTT.

The V call is TRBV6-6, the J call TRBJ1-2; no reliable D call. The germline V and J ends were trimmed by 8 bases and 4 bases, with 11 bases remaining between them. Per germline, CDR1 MNHNY and CDR2 SVGAGI (reference sequence). The CDR3 spans 12 residues. In DNA, the CDR3 is TGTGCCAGCTGTCGAATCGGCTATGGCTACACCTTC. Translation gives CASCRIGYGYTF.

This clonotype was found a few times. The chain uses TRBV2 and TRBJ1-4; D might be TRBD1 (6 bases). Germline lookup yields CDR1 SNHLY and CDR2 FYNNEI. V was cut by 6 bases and J by 1 base, with 9 bases left in between. There are 14 residues in the CDR3. This CDR3 reads CASSEGGTNEKLFF. In DNA form, the CDR3 reads TGTGCCAGCAGCGAGGGGGGAACTAATGAAAAACTGTTTTTT. Filled out from reference TRBV2 and TRBJ1-4, the complete variable domain reads EPEVTQTPSHQVTQMGQEVILRCVPISNHLYFYWYRQILGQKVEFLVSFYNNEISEKSEIFDDQFSVERPDGSNFTLKIRSTKLEDSAMYFCASSEGGTNEKLFFGSGTQLSVL.

This clonotype appeared a few times. The chain is built from TRBV7-8 and TRBJ2-2; weak D call: TRBD2 (5 bases). The CDR3 length is 12 residues. Per germline, CDR1 SGHVS and CDR2 FQNEAQ. V lost 11 bases and J lost 4, with 11 bases in between. The CDR3 reads CALGGSTGELFF. In nucleotides, the CDR3 is TGTGCCCTCGGAGGTTCCACCGGGGAGCTGTTTTTT.

The chain has TRBV7-2 and TRBJ2-5; TRBD1 matches 7 bases. The closer fit of TRBJ2-7 to the DNA end suggests the J call may be wrong. The germline gives CDR1 SGHTA, CDR2 FQGNSA. CDR3 length: 15 amino acids. The CDR3 nucleotides read TGTGCCAGCAGCCCAGATCCGACAGGGTGGGACGAGCAGTACTTC. Encoded protein: CASSPDPTGWDEQYF.

V and J are TRBV6-2 or TRBV6-3 and TRBJ2-7; D might be TRBD1 or TRBD2, each matching 5 bases. CDR3 size: 14 residues. The V end lost 5 bases, the J end lost 3 bases, and 14 bases lay between the germline ends. Germline CDR1 MNHEY, CDR2 SVGEGT. Here the CDR3 reads CASSTSRGGYEQYF. The CDR3 DNA reads as TGTGCCAGCAGTACCTCGAGGGGCGGCTACGAGCAGTACTTC.

J is TRBJ1-3 and V is TRBV4-1; possible D gene TRBD1, 6 bases. CDR1 is MGHRA, CDR2 YSYEKL, per germline. CDR3 size: 18 residues. V lost 4 bases and J lost 4, with 23 bases in between. The CDR3 protein is CASSPLFAGANVGNTIYF. CDR3 DNA: TGCGCCAGCAGCCCCTTATTTGCGGGGGCGAATGTAGGAAACACCATATATTTT.